A single sample is the source of the 18 T cell receptor beta chains below, sequenced in a study of beta chain features in type 1 diabetes (dated by TCRdb to 2016 to 2019). Libraries were prepared through the immunoSEQ multiplex PCR assay. The entire isolated RNA was reverse transcribed using the High Capacity cDNA Reverse Transcription Kit, and thus expressed TCRB transcripts were sequenced. TCRdb's version of the immuneACCESS table is confined to in-frame rearrangements and falls short of the full clone set. An unresolved V gene accounts for under half of the shortfall where checked; the remainder is of unknown origin. The sample table contains hundreds of thousands of clones; only one count was recorded for roughly a sixth of them. The ten most abundant clones make up about 0.093% of the sample. The sequenced sample consisted of naive CD4+ T cells from blood. The sample's cell subset or site, from its label and the paper: true naive CD4+ T cells. The source of these receptors is a man aged 18 to 29 in good health.

V gene TRBV25-1 combines with J gene TRBJ1-2, with TRBD1 matching over 7 bases. J lost 3 bases, V lost 4 bases, and 5 bases had no gene match. Germline CDR1 MGHDK, CDR2 SYGVNS. The CDR3 runs to 14 residues. CDR3 DNA sequence: TGTGCCAGCAGTGTACAGGGGAAAGACTATGGCTACACCTTC. Its translation is CASSVQGKDYGYTF.

This clone showed up just a few times. The J gene is TRBJ2-5, the V gene TRBV28, with no clear D. The CDR3 sequence is 12 residues long. Germline V CDR1 and CDR2: MDHEN, SYDVKM. Between the trimmed V and J ends, which lost 6 bases and 5 bases, there was a span of 10 bases. CDR3 sequence reads: CASSTNQETQYF. Here the CDR3 DNA reads TGTGCCAGCAGCACCAATCAGGAGACCCAGTACTTC.

The chain is built from TRBV7-3 and TRBJ2-5; D may be TRBD1 or TRBD2 (5 bases each). With 6 bases removed from V and 1 base from J, the gap between germline ends came to 15 bases. This CDR3 contains 15 residues. Germline assignment: CDR1 SGHTA and CDR2 FQGTGA. The CDR3 reads CASRKTGTIQETQYF. As DNA, the CDR3 is TGTGCCAGCAGAAAAACCGGGACCATCCAAGAGACCCAGTACTTC.

This clone has more than one count but fewer than ten. The chain uses TRBV5-1 and TRBJ2-5; 8 positions agree with TRBD1. Trimming cost V 4 bases and J 4 bases; bases outside gene matches: 9. The CDR3 has 15 residues. CDR1 is SGHRS, CDR2 YFSETQ, per germline. The CDR3 DNA follows: TGCGCCAGCAGCCCGGACGGACAGGGTCGAGAGACCCAGTACTTC. Its protein is CASSPDGQGRETQYF.

The chain is built from TRBV27 and TRBJ2-3; TRBD2 aligns across 10 bases. After removal of 2 bases from V and 1 base from J, the junction contained 0 bases not matched to a gene. The V gene's germline CDR1 is MNHEY and CDR2 SMNVEV (reference sequence). This CDR3 has 15 residues. This CDR3 is CASSLLAGGTDTQYF. The CDR3 DNA follows: TGTGCCAGCAGTTTACTAGCGGGAGGCACAGATACGCAGTATTTT.

This clone was counted a few times. The chain is built from TRBV23-1 and TRBJ2-1; 13 bases are shared with TRBD2. TRBV23-1 is identified as an open reading frame with a role that is uncertain. V lost 1 base, J lost 5 bases, and 8 bases stayed unmatched. There are 18 residues in the CDR3. The CDR3 coding sequence is TGCGCCAGCAGTCAATACAAATGGACTAGCGGGAGTCACAATGAGCAGTTCTTC. As protein: CASSQYKWTSGSHNEQFF.

This clone was recorded a few times. This chain links TRBV7-3 with TRBJ2-5; TRBD2 aligns across 7 bases. Per germline, CDR1 SGHTA and CDR2 FQGTGA. V lost 5 bases to trimming and J lost 4 bases; unmatched junction nucleotides: 4. This CDR3 comprises 13 residues. The CDR3 coding sequence is TGTGCCAGCAGCCCGACTAGCTTAGAGACCCAGTACTTC. The encoded protein is CASSPTSLETQYF.

The chain employs TRBV21-1 and TRBJ1-5; TRBD1, the table's D call, lacks a check against the DNA. TRBV21-1 is marked as a pseudogene. CDR3 size: 16 residues. CDR3 sequence (DNA): TGTGCCAGCAACAAAGGACAGGGTGTTAGCAATCAGCCCCAGCATTTT. This sequence encodes CASNKGQGVSNQPQHF.

The CDR3 coding sequence is TGTGCCAGCAGCCAAGATAGCGGCAAGCCAAGGGGAAACACCATATATTTT. Its translation: CASSQDSGKPRGNTIYF. The J gene is TRBJ1-3, the V gene TRBV14; D is unresolved. Trimming took 0 bases from V and 4 from J, leaving 16 bases between them. This CDR3 region has 17 residues. CDR1 is SGHDN, CDR2 FVKESK, per germline.

The genes are TRBV27 and TRBJ2-5; 16 nucleotides align to TRBD2. After removal of 4 bases from V and 7 bases from J, the junction contained 6 bases not matched to a gene. Germline assignment: CDR1 MNHEY and CDR2 SMNVEV (reference sequence). The CDR3 consists of 16 residues. CDR3 amino acids: CASSWGLAGGRGTQYF. The CDR3 region has the DNA TGTGCCAGCAGTTGGGGACTAGCGGGGGGGCGAGGGACCCAGTACTTC.

V is TRBV28 and J is TRBJ1-2; D is ambiguous. The V end was cut by 9 bases, the J end by 5 bases, with 13 bases between. CDR1 is MDHEN, CDR2 SYDVKM, per germline. The CDR3 is 12 residues long. DNA of the CDR3: TGTGCCAGTCGGCAGGTCGGATATGGCTACACCTTC. Translation: CASRQVGYGYTF.

This rearrangement joins TRBV6-1 to TRBJ2-1, with TRBD2 matching 7 bases. The CDR3 has 13 amino acids. Per the germline V gene, CDR1 is MNHNS and CDR2 is SASEGT. V shed 6 bases and J 12 bases; nucleotides not matched to a gene: 11. DNA for the CDR3: TGTGCCAGCAGGGCATTCGGCAGCGGGGTGCAGTTCTTC. This codes for CASRAFGSGVQFF.

CDR3: CASSNTDRRNQPQHF. The CDR3 region has the DNA TGTGCCAGCAGCAATACGGACAGGCGAAATCAGCCCCAGCATTTT. V is TRBV6-6 and J is TRBJ1-5; 7 bases match TRBD1. V gave up 6 bases and J gave up 4 bases; unmatched junction bases: 9. The CDR3 is 15 amino acids. The V gene's germline CDR1 is MNHNY and CDR2 SVGAGI (reference sequence).

This clone showed up just a few times. This chain uses TRBV28 with TRBJ2-3; possible D gene TRBD1, 6 bases. Trimming shortened V by 8 bases and J by 3 bases, and 15 bases separated the two germline ends. The germline V gene encodes CDR1 MDHEN and CDR2 SYDVKM. This CDR3 comprises 14 residues. CDR3 coding DNA: TGTGCCAGCTCCGTTACAGGGATGACAGATACGCAGTATTTT. This gives the protein CASSVTGMTDTQYF.

This chain joins TRBV4-3 and TRBJ1-5; the D gene is possibly TRBD1 (6 bases). Trimming took 0 bases from V and 6 from J, leaving 15 bases between them. Germline loops: CDR1 LGHNA, CDR2 YSLEER. The CDR3 loop spans 16 amino acids. CDR3 DNA sequence: TGCGCCAGCAGCCAAGAGACGGGCAGGGGAGGTCAGCCCCAGCATTTT. It translates to CASSQETGRGGQPQHF.

This clone appeared a single time. This chain joins TRBV27 and TRBJ1-6; 9 bases are shared with TRBD1. The junction had 3 bases not matched to a gene; V was cut back by 6 bases and J by 3 bases. This CDR3 has 15 residues. Germline V gene lookup returns CDR1 MNHEY and CDR2 SMNVEV (reference sequence). Here the CDR3 reads CASRGDRVYNSPLHF. CDR3 nucleotides: TGTGCCAGCAGGGGGGACAGGGTCTATAATTCACCCCTCCACTTT.

The chain carries TRBV7-9 and TRBJ2-2; D is unclear. In germline, CDR1 is SEHNR, CDR2 FQNEAQ (reference sequence). Trimming left V 8 bases short and J 4 bases short, with 5 bases between. The CDR3 is made up of 11 amino acids. CDR3 coding DNA: TGTGCCAGCGGGTCCACCGGGGAGCTGTTTTTT. Residues: CASGSTGELFF.

This chain links TRBV6-1 with TRBJ1-2; D remains unclear. V was clipped by 8 bases and J by 0 bases, with 4 bases between them. CDR3 length: 11 residues. Germline V gives CDR1 MNHNS, CDR2 SASEGT. CDR3 in amino acids: CASETNYGYTF. In DNA form, the CDR3 reads TGTGCCAGCGAAACTAACTATGGCTACACCTTC.